This TCR beta chain stems from a study of vaccination effects on CD4 cells after COVID-19. The CDR3 covers 18 residues. The V gene end was trimmed by 2 bases and the J gene end by 0 bases; junction bases not matched to a gene: 7. Germline V gene lookup returns CDR1 KGHSH and CDR2 LQKENI. Whole-study results and caveats: The study had few convalescent patients and no early post-infection timepoints.

Expansion of antigen-specific CD4+ T cells with viral peptide pools was carried out by the ViraFEST assay before sequencing. Isolating CD4+ T cells followed approximately 10 days of culture. The person's infection with SARS-CoV-2, confirmed by PCR, took place between March and December 2020. The repertoire was sequenced with immunoSEQ multiplex PCR; TCRdb's copy has only in-frame clones and lacks some. The top ten clones hold 5% of a sample with roughly 70,000 clones, 73% of them seen once. For this clone: As yet, its antigen is unknown.

This clonotype originated in a human donor who had a prior SARS-CoV-2 infection. Sequenced material: CD4+ T cells from PBMCs cultured with HIV peptides, taken before COVID-19 vaccination. Subset defined: HIV-1 Nef peptide pool negative control/reference culture. J is TRBJ2-6 and V is TRBV18; TRBD1 agrees at 7 bases. Here the CDR3 DNA reads TGTGCCAGCTCACCAAGGGACAGAGCCTTCTCTGGGGCCAACGTCCTGACTTTC. Translated, it gives CASSPRDRAFSGANVLTF.